The entry that follows covers one T cell receptor beta chain sequence. The data were obtained in a study of shared clonotypes between healthy human individuals. Germline V lookup: CDR1 MDHEN, CDR2 SYDVKM. The V end lost 2 bases, the J end lost 5 bases, and 25 bases lay between the germline ends. This CDR3 is 19 amino acids long. CD8 cells classed as naive were CD45RO-negative and positively selected for CCR7, excluding terminally differentiated effector memory CD45RA+ cells. Measured with immunoSEQ multiplex PCR; TCRdb has only the in-frame clones, and not every one. The data show under 850,000 clones, around 92% seen once.

Sequenced material: naive CD8+ T cells sorted from blood. This clonotype was sampled from a man aged 30-40 years in good health. V is TRBV28 and J is TRBJ1-3; maybe TRBD1 (5 bases). CDR3 DNA sequence: TGTGCCAGCAGTTTAGCGGTTTCGGAGGCAGGGATCCGCCGAAACACCATATATTTT. It codes for CASSLAVSEAGIRRNTIYF.